Shown below are 12 T cell receptor beta chains from a single sample sequenced in a study of cytomegalovirus exposure and HLA in healthy donors. 13 Jbeta primers and 60 Vbeta primers were used for the PCR. Some clones are missing from TCRdb's copy, which holds only in-frame ones; the method was immunoSEQ multiplex PCR. Of some 85,000 clones listed, around three quarters are singletons. Sequencing input: PBMCs. The receptors here all came from a man aged 40-49 years in good health and CMV-seronegative.

This clone has just one count. This rearrangement joins TRBV27 to TRBJ1-1; 7 positions match TRBD1. In germline, CDR1 is MNHEY, CDR2 SMNVEV (reference sequence). With V trimmed by 8 bases and J by 4 bases, 10 bases remained unmatched. The CDR3 spans 14 residues. The CDR3 bases are TGTGCCAGCGGTCCCAACAGGGGACTCACTGAAGCTTTCTTT. This encodes CASGPNRGLTEAFF.

V and J are TRBV21-1 and TRBJ1-5. TRBV21-1 is marked as a pseudogene. CDR3 size: 14 residues. The CDR3 DNA reads as TGTGCCACCGCTCGGAGGGCGAGCAATCAGCCCCAGCATTTT. Its protein product is CATARRASNQPQHF.

This clone was detected only once. J is TRBJ1-1 and V is TRBV7-9; D gene ambiguous. The length of the CDR3 is 13 residues. The V end lost 1 base, the J end lost 7 bases, and 10 bases lay between the germline ends. Germline-derived CDR1 and CDR2 are SEHNR and FQNEAQ (reference sequence). Here the CDR3 reads CASSLEWTHEAFF. The CDR3 nucleotides read TGTGCCAGCAGCTTAGAATGGACTCATGAAGCTTTCTTT.

This chain connects TRBV18 to TRBJ2-3, with TRBD2 as a possible D gene (5 bases). This CDR3 is built from 11 residues. CDR1 and CDR2 (germline): KGHSH, LQKENI. The V end lost 8 bases, the J end lost 8 bases, and 11 bases lay between the germline ends. CDR3 sequence reads: CASHREGTQYF. The CDR3 DNA follows: TGTGCCAGCCACCGTGAGGGTACGCAGTATTTT.

V gene TRBV7-8 combines with J gene TRBJ2-7; D might be TRBD1 (6 bases). There are 14 residues in the CDR3. Germline V gene data show CDR1 as SGHVS and CDR2 as FQNEAQ. V was shortened by 4 bases and J by 4 bases, with 14 bases between the two germline ends. CDR3 bases: TGTGCCAGCAGCTCCAGGACAGAGCGATACGAGCAGTACTTC. Translation: CASSSRTERYEQYF.

The chain couples TRBV6-6 to TRBJ1-3; D is ambiguous. Germline values: CDR1 MNHNY, CDR2 SVGAGI (reference sequence). The CDR3 has 13 residues. Trimming took off 9 bases at V and 1 base at J, with 10 bases between the two ends. The DNA of the CDR3 is TGTGCCAGTGCCAGGACTTCTGGAAACACCATATATTTT. Residues: CASARTSGNTIYF.

The J gene is TRBJ1-2, the V gene TRBV29-1, with D unresolved. V shed 8 bases and J shed 8 bases, with 9 bases lying between them. Germline V gene sequence: CDR1 SQVTM, CDR2 ANQGSEA. The length of the CDR3 is 9 residues. CDR3 bases: TGCAGCCCCCCTAGCGGCTACACCTTC. It specifies CSPPSGYTF.

The chain has TRBV25-1 and TRBJ2-5; weak D call: TRBD1 (5 bases). The V end lost 5 bases, the J end lost 5 bases, and 15 bases lay between the germline ends. Germline V CDR1 and CDR2: MGHDK, SYGVNS. The CDR3 length is 14 residues. In DNA, the CDR3 is TGTGCCAGCAGTCGAAGGACACTTTTGGAGACCCAGTACTTC. Residues: CASSRRTLLETQYF.

This chain links TRBV7-2 with TRBJ2-3; 11 bases are shared with TRBD2. Germline CDR1 reads SGHTA; CDR2 reads FQGNSA. The CDR3 covers 15 residues. Trimming removed 0 bases from V and 8 bases from J; junction bases left unmatched: 4. The CDR3, as DNA: TGTGCCAGCAGCTTAGCCGCTAGCGGGGGGTGTACGCAGTATTTT. It translates to CASSLAASGGCTQYF.

The chain has TRBV7-3 and TRBJ1-3; D call uncertain. Per the germline V gene, CDR1 is SGHTA and CDR2 is FQGTGA. The CDR3 contains 15 residues. V was pared by 0 bases and J by 0 bases, with 6 bases between. DNA for the CDR3: TGTGCCAGCAGCTTAACCCGCGGCTCTGGAAACACCATATATTTT. Amino acids: CASSLTRGSGNTIYF.

This clone has a handful of counts. The rearrangement links TRBV7-2 to TRBJ2-7; 11 bases are a match to TRBD2. Trimming cost V 5 bases and J 4 bases; bases outside gene matches: 16. This CDR3 has 18 amino acids. The germline CDR1 and CDR2 sequences are SGHTA and FQGNSA. CDR3 sequence reads: CASSLGGTSGRWGYEQYF. The CDR3 DNA is TGTGCCAGCAGCCTGGGGGGGACTAGCGGCCGCTGGGGGTACGAGCAGTACTTC.

The chain uses TRBV28 and TRBJ2-7; a weak D match, TRBD1 (5 bases). V lost 10 bases, J lost 0 bases, and 7 bases lay in between. The CDR3 has 11 amino acids. Looked up from germline, CDR1 is MDHEN and CDR2 is SYDVKM. In DNA form, the CDR3 reads TGTGCCATACAGGACTCCTACGAGCAGTACTTC. Translated, it gives CAIQDSYEQYF. Full variable domain (outside the CDR3, taken from reference TRBV28 and TRBJ2-7): DVKVTQSSRYLVKRTGEKVFLECVQDMDHENMFWYRQDPGLGLRLIYFSYDVKMKEKGDIPEGYSVSREKKERFSLILESASTNQTSMYLCAIQDSYEQYFGPGTRLTVT.